The text below deals with one T cell receptor beta chain. Antigen: not known. PCR employed 60 Vbeta and 13 Jbeta primers. This table comes from immunoSEQ multiplex PCR, and its TCRdb copy is limited to in-frame clones, with some not included. Across about 33,000 clones, the top ten clones capture 3.5% to 5% of the sample. This specimen comes from a study of cytomegalovirus exposure and HLA in healthy donors. Trimming stripped 5 bases from V and 1 base from J, with 14 bases between. Germline loops: CDR1 MNHEY, CDR2 SMNVEV (reference sequence). This CDR3 is 15 amino acids long. Study results and limitations: A later analysis linked some 18,000 TCR beta sequences to HLA alleles at 0.05 false discovery rate. Later analysis suggested most CMV-associated TCR beta chains were HLA-restricted. CMV serostatus was the only recorded immune exposure for donors. Follow-up analysis found HLA locus-dependent TCR association rates, highest for DRB1 and lowest for HLA-C.

Sequenced input: PBMCs. The origin of this receptor is a woman aged 40 to 50 in good health and CMV-seropositive. The chain uses TRBV27 and TRBJ1-1; D gene uncertain. The CDR3 is CASSPPPGKNTEAFF. CDR3 DNA sequence: TGTGCCAGCAGTCCCCCACCGGGGAAGAACACTGAAGCTTTCTTT.